This entry concerns a single T cell receptor beta chain. The data are from a study of blood T cell repertoires in COVID-19. Across the whole study: Sites in the United States, Italy and Spain provided acute and convalescent COVID-19 samples. The cDNA or gDNA used as material had been derived from T cells, B-cell-depleted T cells, or PBMCs.

Source study methods: Amplification of reference gene primers was used by the study to estimate nucleated cell counts. Method: immunoSEQ multiplex PCR; TCRdb's copy keeps in-frame clones and lacks some. V, J and clone size are taken as reported in that table, and D and trimming were inferred from the DNA itself. The table lists roughly 250,000 clones, about 87% of them singletons, with roughly 2.5% in the top ten. After removal of 4 bases from V and 7 bases from J, the junction contained 3 bases not matched to a gene. This CDR3 comprises 13 residues. Looked up from germline, CDR1 is SGHTA and CDR2 is FQGTGA.

The chain links TRBV7-3 to TRBJ2-1; 8 bases line up with TRBD2. Material for sequencing was peripheral blood. The sequence derives from a woman aged 50 to 60 with acute or convalescent COVID-19. The CDR3 sequence is CASSYTGGNEQFF. CDR3 DNA sequence: TGTGCCAGCAGCTATACGGGGGGGAATGAGCAGTTCTTC.